The entry that follows covers one T cell receptor (beta chain) sequence. The data derive from a study of sequential checkpoint blockade in melanoma. Study details: First-line arms were nivolumab then ipilimumab, or the reverse, randomized 1:1. Both treatment sequences were followed by maintenance nivolumab.

Only in-frame clones appear in the TCRdb table, and some are missing; sequencing was by immunoSEQ multiplex PCR. The repertoire holds tens of thousands of clones, approximately 30% seen once, with under 8.5% in the top ten. This CDR3 comprises 15 residues. Germline V gene lookup returns CDR1 LNHNV and CDR2 YYDKDF (reference sequence). With 2 bases removed from V and 8 bases from J, the gap between germline ends came to 15 bases. Treatment reported: randomized to nivolumab then ipilimumab (arm A) or the reverse (arm B). The gene calls are TRBV15 and TRBJ1-4; D uncertain. The sequence was obtained from a human donor with melanoma. The input for sequencing was tumor tissue (inferred from file names), taken from a patient given nivolumab and ipilimumab in sequence. The CDR3 protein is CATSRSVPGREKLFF. CDR3 DNA sequence: TGTGCCACCAGCAGATCTGTCCCTGGGAGGGAAAAACTGTTTTTT.